Listed below are T cell receptor beta chains from one sample, sequenced in a study of T cells after yellow fever vaccination. TCRdb re-derived calls from the 5' RACE reads in MiXCR, one entry per CDR3 protein. The sample holds under 550,000 distinct CDR3 sequences, 21% seen once. Here the sequenced sample was PBMCs, taken roughly 20 days after the first yellow fever vaccination. These receptors all stem from a man between 18 and 35 years old who received the YFV17D yellow fever vaccine. Both conserved end residues are part of each CDR3. A D gene is named only where the DNA matches it firmly. Some rows have no size entry. The others give once, few or many, or a class for an expanded clone.

d_gene: .
j_gene: TRBJ2-5
v_gene: TRBV5-1
abundance: .
CDR3nt: TGCGCCAGCAGCTTGGCAGTAGCGGCCAAAGAGACCCAGTACTTC
CDR3aa: CASSLAVAAKETQYF

d_gene: TRBD2
j_gene: TRBJ2-1
v_gene: TRBV12-3/TRBV12-4
abundance: .
CDR3nt: TGTGCCAGCAGTTTATCGGGCCGGGGGGTAGCGGGGGCCTCCTACAATGAGCAGTTCTTC
CDR3aa: CASSLSGRGVAGASYNEQFF

d_gene: .
j_gene: TRBJ2-5
v_gene: TRBV4-2
abundance: .
CDR3nt: TGTGCCAGCAGCCAAGAGGGGGCATTCCAAGAGACCCAGTACTTC
CDR3aa: CASSQEGAFQETQYF

d_gene: .
j_gene: TRBJ1-1
v_gene: TRBV7-2
abundance: .
CDR3nt: TGTGCCAGCAGCTCCTGGGGGGAGGCTGAAGCTTTCTTT
CDR3aa: CASSSWGEAEAFF

d_gene: .
j_gene: TRBJ2-2
v_gene: TRBV28
abundance: .
CDR3nt: TGTGCCATCACCCCAGGCGCGCCATGGGGCACCGGGGAGCTGTTTTTT
CDR3aa: CAITPGAPWGTGELFF

d_gene: TRBD1
j_gene: TRBJ1-2
v_gene: TRBV12-3/TRBV12-4
abundance: few
CDR3nt: TGTGCCAGCAGTGGGGACAGGGGGCACCGTGGCTACACCTTC
CDR3aa: CASSGDRGHRGYTF

d_gene: .
j_gene: TRBJ1-5
v_gene: TRBV4-1
abundance: .
CDR3nt: TGCGCCAGCAGCCAAGCTCCGGGGGACGGGGGGCACGATCAGCCCCAGCATTTT
CDR3aa: CASSQAPGDGGHDQPQHF

d_gene: TRBD1
j_gene: TRBJ2-5
v_gene: TRBV5-4
abundance: .
CDR3nt: TGTGCCAGCAGCTCGGGACAGGGGCCGTCTCTCTTC
CDR3aa: CASSSGQGPSLF

d_gene: .
j_gene: TRBJ1-1
v_gene: TRBV20-1
abundance: .
CDR3nt: TGCAGTGCGGGAAATCAGGGTGCGGTGGCTTTCTTT
CDR3aa: CSAGNQGAVAFF

d_gene: TRBD1
j_gene: TRBJ2-6
v_gene: TRBV5-7
abundance: .
CDR3nt: TGTGCCATCAGCCCTGGACAGGGACGATCTGGGGCCAACGTCCTGACTTTC
CDR3aa: CAISPGQGRSGANVLTF